This TCR beta chain came from a study of T cells in localized non-small cell lung cancer. Germline CDR1 reads LNHDA; CDR2 reads SQIVND (reference sequence). This CDR3 region has 18 residues. V lost 5 bases, J lost 1 base, and 23 bases lay in between. As to this clone: Its antigen is currently unknown.

Sequencing was performed with immunoSEQ multiplex PCR; in TCRdb, only in-frame clones are kept and a portion is missing. The sample lists some 30,000 clones; about nine tenths were seen once. General study results and limits: Greater T cell density in blood accompanied longer overall survival. Since sequencing was restricted to only one region of the tumor, intratumor heterogeneity remains a possibility. Clonality peaked in uninvolved adjacent lung rather than tumor.

This TCR was recovered from a man between 40 and 75 years old with stage III lung adenocarcinoma. The rearrangement joins TRBV19 to TRBJ1-2, with unresolved D. The material sequenced was peripheral blood mononuclear cells, taken before any cancer treatment. In DNA, the CDR3 is TGTGCCAGTAGTCCCCGCTCCAGGATTGCTATAGATAACTATGGCTACACCTTC. Its protein is CASSPRSRIAIDNYGYTF.